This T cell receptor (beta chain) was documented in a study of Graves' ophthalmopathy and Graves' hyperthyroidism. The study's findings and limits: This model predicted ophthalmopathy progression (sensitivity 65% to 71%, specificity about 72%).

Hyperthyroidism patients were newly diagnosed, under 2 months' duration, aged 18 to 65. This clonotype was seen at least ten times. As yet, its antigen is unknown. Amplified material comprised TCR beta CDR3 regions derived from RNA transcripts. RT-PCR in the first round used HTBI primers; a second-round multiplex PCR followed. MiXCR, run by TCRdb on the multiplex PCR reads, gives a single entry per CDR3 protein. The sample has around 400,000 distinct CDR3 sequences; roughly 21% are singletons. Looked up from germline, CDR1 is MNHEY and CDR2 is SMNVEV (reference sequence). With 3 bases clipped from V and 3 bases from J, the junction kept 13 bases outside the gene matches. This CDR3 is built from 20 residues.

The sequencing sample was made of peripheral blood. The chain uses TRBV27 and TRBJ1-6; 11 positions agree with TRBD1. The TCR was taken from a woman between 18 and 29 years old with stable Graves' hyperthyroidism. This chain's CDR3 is CASSFPTRDRGRGYNSPLHF. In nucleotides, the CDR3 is TGTGCCAGCAGTTTCCCGACCCGGGACAGGGGGAGGGGCTATAATTCACCCCTCCACTTT.